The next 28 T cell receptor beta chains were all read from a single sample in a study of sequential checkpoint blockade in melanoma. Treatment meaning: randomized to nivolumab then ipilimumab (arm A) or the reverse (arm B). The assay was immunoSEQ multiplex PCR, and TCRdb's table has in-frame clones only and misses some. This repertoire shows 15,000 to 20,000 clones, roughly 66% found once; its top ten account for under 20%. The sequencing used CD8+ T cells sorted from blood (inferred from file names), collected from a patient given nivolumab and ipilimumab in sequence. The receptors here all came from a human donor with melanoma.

Written as DNA, the CDR3 is TGTGCCAGCAGCTTAGATCCGGGACAGGGTTACGAGCAGTACTTC. The encoded protein is CASSLDPGQGYEQYF. The chain has TRBV11-2 and TRBJ2-7; 9 bases are a match to TRBD1. Trimming at V came to 0 bases and at J to 4 bases, leaving 4 bases not matched to a gene. The CDR3 consists of 15 residues. Germline-derived CDR1 and CDR2 are SGHAT and FQNNGV.

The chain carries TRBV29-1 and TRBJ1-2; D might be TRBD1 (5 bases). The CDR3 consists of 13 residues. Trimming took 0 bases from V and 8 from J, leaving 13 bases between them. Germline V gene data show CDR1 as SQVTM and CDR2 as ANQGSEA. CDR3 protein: CSVEDPGAKGYTF. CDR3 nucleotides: TGCAGCGTTGAAGATCCTGGGGCCAAGGGCTACACCTTC.

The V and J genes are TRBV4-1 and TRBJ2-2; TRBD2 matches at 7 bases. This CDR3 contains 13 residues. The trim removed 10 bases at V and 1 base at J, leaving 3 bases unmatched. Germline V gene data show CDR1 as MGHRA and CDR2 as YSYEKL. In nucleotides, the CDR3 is TGCGCCACTCTAGCGGTGAACACCGGGGAGCTGTTTTTT. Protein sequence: CATLAVNTGELFF.

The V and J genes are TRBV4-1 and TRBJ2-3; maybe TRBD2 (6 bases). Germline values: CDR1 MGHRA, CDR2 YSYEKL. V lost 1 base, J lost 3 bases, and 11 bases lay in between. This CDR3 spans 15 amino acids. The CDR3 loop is CASSQAGELTDTQYF. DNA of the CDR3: TGCGCCAGCAGCCAAGCGGGGGAACTTACAGATACGCAGTATTTT.

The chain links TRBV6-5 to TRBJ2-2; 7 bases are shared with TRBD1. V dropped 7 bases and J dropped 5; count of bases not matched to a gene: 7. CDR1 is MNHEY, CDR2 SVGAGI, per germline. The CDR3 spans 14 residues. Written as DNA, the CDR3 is TGTGCCAGCAAGGGGGCTTACGAGACCGGGGAGCTGTTTTTT. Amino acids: CASKGAYETGELFF.

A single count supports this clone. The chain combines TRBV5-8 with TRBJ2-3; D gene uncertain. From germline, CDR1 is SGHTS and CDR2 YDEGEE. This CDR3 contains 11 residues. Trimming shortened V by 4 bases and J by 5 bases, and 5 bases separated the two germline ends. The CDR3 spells CASSQIDTQYF. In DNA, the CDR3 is TGTGCCAGCAGCCAAATAGATACGCAGTATTTT. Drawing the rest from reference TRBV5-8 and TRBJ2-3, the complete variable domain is EAGVTQSPTHLIKTRGQQATLRCSPISGHTSVYWYQQALGLGLQFLLWYDEGEERNRGNFPPRFSGRQFPNYSSELNVNALELEDSALYLCASSQIDTQYFGPGTRLTVL.

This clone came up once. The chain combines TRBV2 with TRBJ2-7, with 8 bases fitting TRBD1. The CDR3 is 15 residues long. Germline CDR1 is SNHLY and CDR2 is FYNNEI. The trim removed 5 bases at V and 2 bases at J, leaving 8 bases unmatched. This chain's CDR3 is CASSFGTGATYEQYF. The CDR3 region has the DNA TGTGCCAGCAGTTTCGGGACAGGCGCCACCTACGAGCAGTACTTC.

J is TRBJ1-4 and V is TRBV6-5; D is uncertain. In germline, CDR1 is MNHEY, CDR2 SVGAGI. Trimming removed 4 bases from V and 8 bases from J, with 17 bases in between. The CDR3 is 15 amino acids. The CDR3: CASSLQPIGLEKLFF. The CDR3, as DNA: TGTGCCAGCAGTTTACAGCCGATCGGTTTGGAAAAACTGTTTTTT.

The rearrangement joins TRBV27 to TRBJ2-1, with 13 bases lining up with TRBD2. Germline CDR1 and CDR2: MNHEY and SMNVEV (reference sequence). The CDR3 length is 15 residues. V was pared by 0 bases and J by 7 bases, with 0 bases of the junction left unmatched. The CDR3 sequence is CASSLSTSGRNEQFF. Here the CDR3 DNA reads TGTGCCAGCAGTTTATCGACTAGCGGGAGGAATGAGCAGTTCTTC.

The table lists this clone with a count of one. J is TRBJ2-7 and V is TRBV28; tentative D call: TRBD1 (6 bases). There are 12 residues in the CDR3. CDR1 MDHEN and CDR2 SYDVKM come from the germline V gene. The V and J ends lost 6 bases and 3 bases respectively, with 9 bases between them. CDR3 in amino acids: CASSRDNYEQYF. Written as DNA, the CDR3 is TGTGCCAGCAGCCGGGACAACTACGAGCAGTACTTC.

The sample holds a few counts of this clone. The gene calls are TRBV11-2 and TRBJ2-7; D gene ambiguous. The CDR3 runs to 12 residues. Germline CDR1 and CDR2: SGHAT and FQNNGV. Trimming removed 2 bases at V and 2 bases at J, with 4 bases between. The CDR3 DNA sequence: TGTGCCAGCAGCTTACCTACCTACGAGCAGTACTTC. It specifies CASSLPTYEQYF.

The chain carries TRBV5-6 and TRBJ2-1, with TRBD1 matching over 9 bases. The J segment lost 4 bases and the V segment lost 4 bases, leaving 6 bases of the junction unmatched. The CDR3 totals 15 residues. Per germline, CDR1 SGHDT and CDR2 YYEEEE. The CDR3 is CASSIGTGRYNEQFF. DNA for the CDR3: TGTGCCAGCAGCATTGGGACAGGGAGATACAATGAGCAGTTCTTC.

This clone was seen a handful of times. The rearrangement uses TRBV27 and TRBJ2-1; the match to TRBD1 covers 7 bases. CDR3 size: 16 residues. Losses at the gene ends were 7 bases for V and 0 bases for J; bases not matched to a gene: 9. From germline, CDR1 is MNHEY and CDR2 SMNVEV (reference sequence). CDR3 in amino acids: CASIPLGQSSYNEQFF. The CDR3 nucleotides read TGTGCCAGCATCCCCCTGGGACAGAGCTCCTACAATGAGCAGTTCTTC.

CDR3 residues: CASSYFTGGTEAFF. As DNA, the CDR3 is TGTGCCAGCAGTTACTTTACAGGGGGAACTGAAGCTTTCTTT. This sequence joins TRBV6-5 and TRBJ1-1, with 8 bases lining up with TRBD1. The CDR3 is made up of 14 amino acids. V was pared by 1 base and J by 5 bases, with 3 bases of the junction left unmatched. The V gene's germline CDR1 is MNHEY and CDR2 SVGAGI.

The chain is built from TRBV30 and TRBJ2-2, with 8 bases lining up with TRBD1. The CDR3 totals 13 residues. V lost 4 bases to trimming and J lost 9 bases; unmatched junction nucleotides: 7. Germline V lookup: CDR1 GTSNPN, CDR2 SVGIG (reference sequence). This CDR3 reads CAWTPRGRRELFF. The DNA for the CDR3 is TGTGCCTGGACCCCCAGGGGGCGCCGGGAGCTGTTTTTT.

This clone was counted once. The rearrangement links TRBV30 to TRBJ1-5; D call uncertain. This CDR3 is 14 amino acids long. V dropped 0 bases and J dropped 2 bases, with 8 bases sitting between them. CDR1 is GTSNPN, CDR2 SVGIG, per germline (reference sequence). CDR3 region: CAWSVGQGNQPQHF. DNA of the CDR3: TGTGCCTGGAGTGTAGGTCAGGGCAATCAGCCCCAGCATTTT.

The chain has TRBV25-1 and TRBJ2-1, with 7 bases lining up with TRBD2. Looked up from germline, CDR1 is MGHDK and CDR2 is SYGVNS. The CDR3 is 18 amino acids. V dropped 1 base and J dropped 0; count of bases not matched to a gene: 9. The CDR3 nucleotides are TGTGCCAGCAGTGAATTTACTCGACGGACTAGCTCCTACAATGAGCAGTTCTTC. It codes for CASSEFTRRTSSYNEQFF.

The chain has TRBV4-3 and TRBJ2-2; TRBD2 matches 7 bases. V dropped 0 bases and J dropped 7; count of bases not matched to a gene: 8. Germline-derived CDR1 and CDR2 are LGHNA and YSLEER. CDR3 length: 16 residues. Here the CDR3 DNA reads TGCGCCAGCAGCCAAGATGGGAGGGGAGGGGTCGGGGAGCTGTTTTTT. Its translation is CASSQDGRGGVGELFF.

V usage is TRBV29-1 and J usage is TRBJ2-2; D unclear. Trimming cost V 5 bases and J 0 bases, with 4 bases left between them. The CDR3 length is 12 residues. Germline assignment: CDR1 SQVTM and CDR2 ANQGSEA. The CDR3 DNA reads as TGCAGCGTTCCCTCGAACACCGGGGAGCTGTTTTTT. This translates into CSVPSNTGELFF.

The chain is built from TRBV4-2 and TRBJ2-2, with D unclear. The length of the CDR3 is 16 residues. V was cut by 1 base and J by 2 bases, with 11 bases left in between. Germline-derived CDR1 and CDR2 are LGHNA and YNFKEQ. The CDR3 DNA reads TGTGCCAGCAGCCAAGGGTGGGCAGGCAACACCGGGGAGCTGTTTTTT. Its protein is CASSQGWAGNTGELFF.

The CDR3 reads CASSLVGVGNTEAFF. CDR3 nucleotide sequence: TGTGCCAGCAGCTTGGTAGGGGTCGGCAACACTGAAGCTTTCTTT. The chain is built from TRBV5-6 and TRBJ1-1; tentatively, D is TRBD1 (5 bases). The ends were cut back, 0 bases at V and 2 bases at J, with 11 bases in the middle. The CDR3 has 15 amino acids. The germline V gene has CDR1 SGHDT and CDR2 YYEEEE.

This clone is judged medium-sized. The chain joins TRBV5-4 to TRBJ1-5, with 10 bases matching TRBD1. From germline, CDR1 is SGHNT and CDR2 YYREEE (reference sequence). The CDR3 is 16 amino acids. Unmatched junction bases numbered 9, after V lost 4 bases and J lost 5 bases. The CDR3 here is CASSRRQGAWDQPQHF. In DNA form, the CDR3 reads TGTGCCAGCAGCCGCCGACAGGGGGCCTGGGATCAGCCCCAGCATTTT.

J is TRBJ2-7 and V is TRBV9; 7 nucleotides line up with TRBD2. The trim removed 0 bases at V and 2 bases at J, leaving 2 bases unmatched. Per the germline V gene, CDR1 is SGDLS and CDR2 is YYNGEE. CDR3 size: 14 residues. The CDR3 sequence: CASSVGGGAYEQYF. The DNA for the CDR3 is TGTGCCAGCAGCGTAGGTGGGGGGGCCTACGAGCAGTACTTC.

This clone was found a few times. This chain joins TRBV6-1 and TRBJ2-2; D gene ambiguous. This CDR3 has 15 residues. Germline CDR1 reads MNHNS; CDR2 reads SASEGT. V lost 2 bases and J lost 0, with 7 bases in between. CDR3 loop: CASSESAANTGELFF. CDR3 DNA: TGTGCCAGCAGTGAAAGCGCGGCGAACACCGGGGAGCTGTTTTTT.

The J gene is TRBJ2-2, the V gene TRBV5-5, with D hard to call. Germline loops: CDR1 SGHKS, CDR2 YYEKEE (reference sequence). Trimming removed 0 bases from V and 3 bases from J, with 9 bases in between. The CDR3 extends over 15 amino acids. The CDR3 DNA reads TGTGCCAGCAGCTTGGTAAACAGCTACACCGGGGAGCTGTTTTTT. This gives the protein CASSLVNSYTGELFF.

The DNA of the CDR3 is TGTGCCAGTAGTACAGGGGGCGCGTGGATTTACAATGAGCAGTTCTTC. Its translation: CASSTGGAWIYNEQFF. V usage is TRBV19 and J usage is TRBJ2-1, with 8 bases fitting TRBD1. Germline assignment: CDR1 LNHDA and CDR2 SQIVND (reference sequence). The CDR3 has 16 amino acids. After removal of 4 bases from V and 4 bases from J, the junction contained 9 bases not matched to a gene.

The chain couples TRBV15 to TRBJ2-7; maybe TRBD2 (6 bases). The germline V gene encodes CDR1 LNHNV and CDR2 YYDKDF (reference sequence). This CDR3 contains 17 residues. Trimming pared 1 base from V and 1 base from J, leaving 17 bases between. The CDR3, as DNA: TGTGCCACCAGCAGAGTCCCGAAATCGCGGGAATCCTACGAGCAGTACTTC. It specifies CATSRVPKSRESYEQYF.

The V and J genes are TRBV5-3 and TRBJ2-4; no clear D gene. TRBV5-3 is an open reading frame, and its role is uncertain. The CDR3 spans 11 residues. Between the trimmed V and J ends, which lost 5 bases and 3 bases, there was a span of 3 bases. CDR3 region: CARSNKNIQYF. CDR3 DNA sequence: TGTGCCAGAAGTAACAAAAACATTCAGTACTTC.